The 23 T cell receptor beta chains below were found in one sample sequenced in a study of identical twins. TCRdb fed the 5' RACE reads into MiXCR, producing one record per CDR3 protein. The table shows approximately 300,000 distinct CDR3 sequences, with roughly 8.6% occurring only once. The sample was also linked to a second study, of yellow fever vaccine responses in identical twins.

Sequencing was done on a sample of CD8+ T cells sorted from blood. The receptors shown here come from a woman under 30 in good health.

In its sample, this clonotype was seen many times. The chain uses TRBV29-1 and TRBJ2-7; 8 nucleotides align to TRBD2. V lost 5 bases and J lost 2; bases outside the gene matches: 17. The CDR3 has 17 residues. CDR1 is SQVTM and CDR2 is ANQGSEA in the germline V gene. The CDR3 loop is CSVQGEAGAANPYEQYF. The CDR3 DNA reads as TGCAGCGTTCAAGGGGAAGCGGGAGCCGCGAACCCCTACGAGCAGTACTTC.

This clonotype was counted many times. The V and J genes are TRBV20-1 and TRBJ2-7, with unresolved D. V lost 0 bases and J 3 bases, leaving 15 bases between the germline ends. Germline CDR1 is DFQATT and CDR2 is SNEGSKA (reference sequence). The CDR3 has 15 residues. CDR3 sequence reads: CSARDLGGEIYEQYF. In DNA form, the CDR3 reads TGCAGTGCTAGAGATCTAGGCGGAGAGATCTACGAGCAGTACTTC.

This clonotype was detected only a few times. The genes are TRBV11-1 and TRBJ2-7, with D perhaps being TRBD1 or TRBD2 (5 bases each). Looked up from germline, CDR1 is SGHAT and CDR2 is FQDESV (reference sequence). V lost 2 bases and J 1 base, leaving 12 bases between the germline ends. CDR3 length: 15 residues. The CDR3 here is CASSLTRGSSYEQYF. The DNA of the CDR3 is TGTGCCAGCAGCTTAACTCGGGGCAGTTCCTACGAGCAGTACTTC.

This clonotype was seen just once. The CDR3 bases are TGTGCCAGCAGCGTCCACCGGACTAGCGGCGACAATGAGCAGTTCTTC. This encodes CASSVHRTSGDNEQFF. The chain uses TRBV9 and TRBJ2-1; 10 bases map to TRBD2. Trimming took 2 bases from V and 5 from J; bases not matched to a gene: 7. Germline values: CDR1 SGDLS, CDR2 YYNGEE. This CDR3 contains 16 residues. Using reference TRBV9 and TRBJ2-1 for the parts outside the CDR3, the full variable domain is DSGVTQTPKHLITATGQRVTLRCSPRSGDLSVYWYQQSLDQGLQFLIQYYNGEERAKGNILERFSAQQFPDLHSELNLSSLELGDSALYFCASSVHRTSGDNEQFFGPGTRLTVL.

The CDR3: CASSLLPPTVASTDTQYF. The CDR3 DNA follows: TGTGCCAGCAGCTTACTACCTCCGACAGTTGCCTCCACAGATACGCAGTATTTT. The chain is built from TRBV27 and TRBJ2-3; maybe TRBD1 (5 bases). Trimming shortened V by 6 bases and J by 2 bases, and 24 bases separated the two germline ends. The CDR3 runs 18 residues. CDR1 is MNHEY and CDR2 is SMNVEV in the germline V gene (reference sequence).

This clonotype has only a few counts. The genes are TRBV20-1 and TRBJ2-5, with D perhaps TRBD2 (5 bases). The germline CDR1 and CDR2 sequences are DFQATT and SNEGSKA (reference sequence). CDR3 length: 13 residues. V dropped 2 bases and J dropped 2 bases, with 9 bases sitting between them. CDR3 protein: CSARLAVQETQYF. Written as DNA, the CDR3 is TGCAGTGCTAGACTAGCCGTTCAAGAGACCCAGTACTTC.

There are many counts of this clonotype. The CDR3 nucleotides read TGCAGCGTTGAAACTAGGGGCCTTATCTCCTACGAGCAGTACTTC. Protein sequence: CSVETRGLISYEQYF. The V gene is TRBV29-1, the J gene TRBJ2-7, with D possibly being TRBD1 or TRBD2 (5 bases each). The V end lost 2 bases, the J end lost 0 bases, and 14 bases lay between the germline ends. The CDR3 sequence is 15 residues long. Germline V gene sequence: CDR1 SQVTM, CDR2 ANQGSEA.

There are many counts of this clonotype. The chain employs TRBV4-3 and TRBJ2-7; no reliable D call. This CDR3 spans 15 amino acids. CDR1 and CDR2 (germline): LGHNA, YSLEER. Trimming removed 0 bases from V and 7 bases from J, with 16 bases in between. DNA of the CDR3: TGCGCCAGCAGCCAAGATATGGCAGGTACTCGGGAGCAGTACTTC. Protein: CASSQDMAGTREQYF.

This clonotype was detected many times. The chain couples TRBV7-9 to TRBJ2-3; 9 bases are shared with TRBD1. V lost 3 bases to trimming and J lost 5 bases; unmatched junction nucleotides: 3. Germline V gene lookup returns CDR1 SEHNR and CDR2 FQNEAQ (reference sequence). The length of the CDR3 is 14 residues. The CDR3 spells CASSLGQGIDTQYF. CDR3 coding DNA: TGTGCCAGCAGCTTGGGACAGGGCATAGATACGCAGTATTTT.

Ten or more counts support this clonotype. Here the CDR3 reads CASSFGQGRFYEQYF. CDR3 DNA sequence: TGTGCCAGCAGCTTCGGACAGGGGAGGTTCTACGAGCAGTACTTC. The chain links TRBV7-8 to TRBJ2-7; TRBD1 agrees at 9 bases. The germline CDR1 and CDR2 sequences are SGHVS and FQNEAQ. The junction had 6 bases not matched to a gene; V was cut back by 3 bases and J by 3 bases. CDR3 size: 15 residues.

Only a few counts were recorded for this clonotype. The rearrangement links TRBV27 to TRBJ2-5, with TRBD1 matching 7 bases. J was trimmed by 3 bases and V by 5 bases; bases with no gene match: 6. There are 14 residues in the CDR3. CDR1 and CDR2 (germline): MNHEY, SMNVEV (reference sequence). The CDR3, as DNA: TGTGCCAGCAGTCCTTACGGACAGGAAGAGACCCAGTACTTC. Translation: CASSPYGQEETQYF.

The J gene is TRBJ2-7, the V gene TRBV7-9, with D perhaps TRBD1 (5 bases). The CDR3 contains 14 residues. V lost 6 bases and J 2 bases, leaving 14 bases between the germline ends. CDR1 and CDR2 from the germline V gene are SEHNR and FQNEAQ (reference sequence). The CDR3: CASRVRDSPYEQYF. CDR3 sequence (DNA): TGTGCCAGCAGGGTGCGTGACAGCCCCTACGAGCAGTACTTC.

This clonotype was detected a few times. This chain joins TRBV6-5 and TRBJ2-2; D call uncertain. The CDR3 consists of 18 residues. V dropped 0 bases and J dropped 2 bases, with 16 bases sitting between them. Germline V lookup: CDR1 MNHEY, CDR2 SVGAGI. CDR3 sequence: CASSYSGSIQYNTGELFF. DNA for the CDR3: TGTGCCAGCAGTTACTCCGGCAGCATCCAGTATAACACCGGGGAGCTGTTTTTT.

The chain is built from TRBV27 and TRBJ2-1; D call uncertain. Deletions cut 4 bases from V and 0 bases from J, with 10 bases between. CDR3 size: 15 residues. The germline V gene encodes CDR1 MNHEY and CDR2 SMNVEV (reference sequence). DNA for the CDR3: TGTGCCAGCAGTTCCCGCGCCCCCTCCTACAATGAGCAGTTCTTC. Protein: CASSSRAPSYNEQFF.

This clonotype was counted ten times or more. The chain joins TRBV7-3 to TRBJ2-2; D assignment may be TRBD1 or TRBD2 (5 bases each). The germline V gene has CDR1 SGHTA and CDR2 FQGTGA. The V end was cut by 1 base, the J end by 7 bases, with 13 bases between. The CDR3 runs 15 residues. The CDR3 loop reads CASSLMGRDDGELFF. The CDR3 DNA sequence: TGTGCCAGCAGCTTAATGGGCAGGGACGACGGGGAGCTGTTTTTT.

This clonotype was detected ten times or more. This chain connects TRBV7-8 to TRBJ2-3, with D unclear. Between the trimmed V and J ends, which lost 2 bases and 0 bases, there was a span of 9 bases. CDR3 length: 15 amino acids. The germline V gene encodes CDR1 SGHVS and CDR2 FQNEAQ. The CDR3 loop reads CASSLTLDSTDTQYF. DNA for the CDR3: TGTGCCAGCAGCTTAACATTAGATAGCACAGATACGCAGTATTTT. The variable domain in full, completed from reference TRBV7-8 and TRBJ2-3, reads GAGVSQSPRYKVAKRGQDVALRCDPISGHVSLFWYQQALGQGPEFLTYFQNEAQLDKSGLPSDRFFAERPEGSVSTLKIQRTQQEDSAVYLCASSLTLDSTDTQYFGPGTRLTVL.

CDR3 protein: CASSSLAGAGTDTQYF. CDR3 DNA sequence: TGTGCCAGCAGCTCATTAGCGGGAGCAGGCACAGATACGCAGTATTTT. This rearrangement joins TRBV7-9 to TRBJ2-3, with 9 bases matching TRBD2. The CDR3 covers 16 residues. After removal of 4 bases from V and 1 base from J, the junction contained 6 bases not matched to a gene. The germline V gene has CDR1 SEHNR and CDR2 FQNEAQ (reference sequence).

In this sample, this clonotype turned up a few times. This chain connects TRBV3-1 to TRBJ2-5; 8 bases are a match to TRBD2. The V gene end was trimmed by 0 bases and the J gene end by 10 bases; junction bases not matched to a gene: 4. The CDR3 spans 13 residues. Per the germline V gene, CDR1 is LGHDT and CDR2 is YNNKEL (reference sequence). The CDR3 protein is CASSQDVREDQYF. As DNA, the CDR3 is TGTGCCAGCAGCCAAGATGTGCGGGAGGACCAGTACTTC.

This clonotype has at least ten counts. This chain connects TRBV4-2 to TRBJ2-7; no definite D call. The germline V gene has CDR1 LGHNA and CDR2 YNFKEQ. V lost 1 base to trimming and J lost 6 bases, with 7 bases between them. CDR3 length: 12 residues. The CDR3 DNA sequence: TGTGCCAGCAGCCAAGTTTTTGGCGAGCAGTACTTC. Its protein is CASSQVFGEQYF.

This clonotype has a handful of counts. This rearrangement joins TRBV6-5 to TRBJ2-2; D is ambiguous. The CDR3 sequence is 14 residues long. V was trimmed by 2 bases and J by 4 bases, leaving 8 bases between them. Germline lookup yields CDR1 MNHEY and CDR2 SVGAGI. As DNA, the CDR3 is TGTGCCAGCAGTTACCCCCCCAGCACCGGGGAGCTGTTTTTT. This gives the protein CASSYPPSTGELFF.

The chain joins TRBV11-1 to TRBJ1-6, with 7 bases identical to TRBD1. This CDR3 is 19 amino acids long. V lost 0 bases and J lost 7; bases outside the gene matches: 15. Per germline, CDR1 SGHAT and CDR2 FQDESV (reference sequence). The CDR3 loop is CASSLAGQAQWWINSPLHF. The DNA for the CDR3 is TGTGCCAGCAGCTTAGCAGGACAGGCGCAGTGGTGGATAAATTCACCCCTCCACTTT.

The sample holds a few counts of this clonotype. The chain employs TRBV6-5 and TRBJ2-5; D possibly corresponds to TRBD1 (6 bases). The CDR3 is 15 amino acids. Trimming removed 2 bases at V and 0 bases at J, with 10 bases between. CDR1 MNHEY and CDR2 SVGAGI come from the germline V gene. The chain's CDR3 is CASSYGTSYQETQYF. CDR3 nucleotides: TGTGCCAGCAGTTACGGGACATCATACCAAGAGACCCAGTACTTC.

A few counts support this clonotype. The gene calls are TRBV6-2 or TRBV6-3 and TRBJ1-6; tentatively, D is TRBD1 (5 bases). Germline CDR1 and CDR2: MNHEY and SVGEGT. Trimming took off 0 bases at V and 8 bases at J, with 17 bases between the two ends. CDR3 length equals 17 residues. CDR3: CASSYSPGFREDSPLHF. The CDR3 nucleotides read TGTGCCAGCAGTTACTCTCCGGGGTTCAGGGAAGATTCACCCCTCCACTTT.